Below, 24 T cell receptor beta chains from the same sample are listed, as sequenced in a study of blood T cell repertoires in COVID-19 (dated by TCRdb to 2019 to 2021). Library preparation used the immunoSEQ multiplex PCR assay. TCRdb took over this immuneACCESS table, retaining in-frame rearrangements with V and J assigned. Such tables are incomplete; in checked studies, under half of the missing clones stem from an unresolved V gene, and the remainder is unexplained. The sample records 150,000 to 200,000 clones, 90% of which are singletons. The top ten clones comprise about 18% of the sample. What was sequenced was peripheral blood. The origin of the receptors is a man in his fifties or sixties with active or convalescent COVID-19.

This sequence joins TRBV4-1 and TRBJ2-2; 8 nucleotides match TRBD1. V lost 7 bases, J lost 5 bases, and 12 bases stayed unmatched. CDR1 and CDR2 from the germline V gene are MGHRA and YSYEKL. The CDR3 is 16 amino acids. In nucleotides, the CDR3 is TGCGCCAGCAACCAGAACACAGGGGGGTTTACCGGGGAGCTGTTTTTT. As protein: CASNQNTGGFTGELFF.

The V call is TRBV4-1, the J call TRBJ2-7; 10 bases align to TRBD2. V was clipped by 2 bases and J by 7 bases; unmatched bases: 11. The CDR3 is 16 amino acids. From germline, CDR1 is MGHRA and CDR2 YSYEKL. This CDR3 is CASSQLAGGLSGEQYF. CDR3 DNA sequence: TGCGCCAGCAGCCAATTAGCGGGAGGCCTCTCGGGGGAGCAGTACTTC.

The J gene is TRBJ2-2, the V gene TRBV6-6, with 9 bases matching TRBD1. The CDR3 extends over 13 amino acids. Germline CDR1 and CDR2: MNHNY and SVGAGI (reference sequence). Unmatched junction bases numbered 5, after V lost 7 bases and J lost 8 bases. CDR3 loop: CASNYRGRGELFF. For the CDR3, the DNA is TGTGCCAGCAACTACAGGGGGCGTGGGGAGCTGTTTTTT.

This clone was seen a few times. CDR3 DNA sequence: TGCAGTGCTAGTCGTGGGACAGAGTTCTATGGCTACACCTTC. Its protein is CSASRGTEFYGYTF. This rearrangement joins TRBV20-1 to TRBJ1-2, with TRBD1 matching 7 bases. V lost 3 bases and J lost 4; bases outside the gene matches: 8. This CDR3 spans 14 amino acids. CDR1 is DFQATT, CDR2 SNEGSKA, per germline (reference sequence).

V and J are TRBV19 and TRBJ2-7; D is uncertain. Germline assignment: CDR1 LNHDA and CDR2 SQIVND (reference sequence). The CDR3 is 14 amino acids. V was cut by 3 bases and J by 3 bases, with 12 bases left in between. CDR3 amino acids: CASSIDKTFYEQYF. The CDR3 region has the DNA TGTGCCAGTAGTATTGACAAGACGTTCTACGAGCAGTACTTC.

This chain joins TRBV29-1 and TRBJ1-1, with TRBD1 as a possible D gene (5 bases). Between the trimmed V and J ends, which lost 6 bases and 4 bases, there was a span of 18 bases. CDR1 and CDR2 from the germline V gene are SQVTM and ANQGSEA. The CDR3 consists of 14 residues. This chain's CDR3 is CSVAPGPGGTEAFF. The CDR3 DNA sequence: TGCAGCGTCGCCCCGGGACCGGGGGGCACTGAAGCTTTCTTT.

The rearrangement uses TRBV9 and TRBJ1-3; 8 bases align to TRBD1. With V trimmed by 1 base and J by 4 bases, 4 bases remained unmatched. Looked up from germline, CDR1 is SGDLS and CDR2 is YYNGEE. The CDR3 is made up of 15 amino acids. CDR3 bases: TGTGCCAGCAGCGTATCCGGGACAGGAGGAAACACCATATATTTT. The encoded protein is CASSVSGTGGNTIYF.

The chain recombines TRBV12-3 or TRBV12-4 with TRBJ1-2, with D possibly TRBD1 on 5 matching bases. The CDR3 contains 13 residues. Trimming removed 5 bases at V and 4 bases at J, with 11 bases between. The DNA for the CDR3 is TGTGCCAGCAGTACTCAGGGTTTCTATGGCTACACCTTC. This translates into CASSTQGFYGYTF.

The chain employs TRBV5-6 and TRBJ1-2; TRBD1 agrees at 11 bases. The CDR3 is made up of 13 amino acids. From germline, CDR1 is SGHDT and CDR2 YYEEEE. J lost 10 bases, V lost 3 bases, and 5 bases had no gene match. CDR3 DNA: TGTGCCAGCAGCTCGCGGGACAGGGGGACCTACACCTTC. It codes for CASSSRDRGTYTF.

The chain combines TRBV5-1 with TRBJ1-2, with D possibly matching TRBD1 (6 bases). Between the trimmed V and J ends, which lost 1 base and 1 base, there was a span of 8 bases. CDR1 is SGHRS, CDR2 YFSETQ, per germline. The CDR3 length is 14 residues. DNA of the CDR3: TGCGCCAGCAGCTTGTCAGGGGATAACTATGGCTACACCTTC. This gives the protein CASSLSGDNYGYTF.

The gene calls are TRBV10-1 and TRBJ2-1, with 12 bases that match TRBD2. The CDR3 spans 15 residues. Germline CDR1 is WNHNN and CDR2 is SYGVQD (reference sequence). V shed 4 bases, J shed 10 bases, and the junction held 8 bases outside the gene matches. CDR3 amino acids: CASSGASGRAEEQFF. For the CDR3, the DNA is TGCGCCAGCAGTGGCGCTAGCGGGAGGGCGGAGGAGCAGTTCTTC.

This chain links TRBV5-1 with TRBJ1-6; D perhaps matches TRBD1 (6 bases). Germline CDR1 and CDR2: SGHRS and YFSETQ. V was clipped by 0 bases and J by 7 bases, with 14 bases between them. The CDR3 is made up of 16 amino acids. The CDR3 DNA is TGCGCCAGCAGCTTGGGATCCAGGGGCGGGAATTCACCCCTCCACTTT. This translates into CASSLGSRGGNSPLHF.

The CDR3, as DNA: TGTGCCAGCAGCCAAGCGAGGGAGACCCAGTACTTC. This sequence encodes CASSQARETQYF. The chain uses TRBV3-1 (or the pseudogene TRBV3-2) and TRBJ2-5; no firm D call. The CDR3 is made up of 12 amino acids. Germline loops: CDR1 LGHDT, CDR2 YNNKEL (reference sequence). Trimming pared 1 base from V and 5 bases from J, leaving 5 bases between.

The sample holds a few counts of this clone. V is TRBV12-5 and J is TRBJ1-1; D perhaps matches TRBD1 (6 bases). V lost 2 bases and J lost 0, with 19 bases in between. The CDR3 is 18 amino acids. Germline V gene data show CDR1 as LGHNT and CDR2 as FRNRAP. The CDR3 reads CASGLPPQGIGLNTEAFF. In nucleotides, the CDR3 is TGTGCTAGTGGTTTGCCCCCTCAGGGGATAGGGTTGAACACTGAAGCTTTCTTT.

This clone has a handful of counts. This sequence joins TRBV25-1 and TRBJ1-2; D may be TRBD1 (5 bases). Deletions cut 4 bases from V and 2 bases from J, with 23 bases between. The CDR3 is 18 amino acids. Germline CDR1 reads MGHDK; CDR2 reads SYGVNS. CDR3 protein: CASSGWDYALPLNYGYTF. The CDR3 coding sequence is TGTGCCAGCAGTGGTTGGGACTACGCGCTCCCCTTGAACTATGGCTACACCTTC.

The chain joins TRBV30 to TRBJ1-5, with D unresolved. Trimming shortened V by 1 base and J by 9 bases, and 10 bases separated the two germline ends. Germline CDR1 reads GTSNPN; CDR2 reads SVGIG (reference sequence). CDR3 size: 12 residues. The CDR3 region has the DNA TGTGCCTGGAGTGCGGGAGGTCGGCCCCAGCATTTT. Translating it yields CAWSAGGRPQHF. The variable domain in full, completed from reference TRBV30 and TRBJ1-5, reads SQTIHQWPATLVQPVGSPLSLECTVEGTSNPNLYWYRQAAGRGLQLLFYSVGIGQISSEVPQNLSASRPQDRQFILSSKKLLLSDSGFYLCAWSAGGRPQHFGDGTRLSIL.

This clone is a singleton in its sample. The J gene is TRBJ1-4, the V gene TRBV14; 7 bases map to TRBD1. The trim removed 1 base at V and 7 bases at J, leaving 9 bases unmatched. The CDR3 runs 16 residues. Germline loops: CDR1 SGHDN, CDR2 FVKESK. CDR3 nucleotide sequence: TGTGCCAGCAGCCAAGGAACCCTCAACAGGGGTGAAAAACTGTTTTTT. This sequence encodes CASSQGTLNRGEKLFF.

This chain uses TRBV5-1 with TRBJ2-7, with 7 bases matching TRBD1. The length of the CDR3 is 16 residues. Germline CDR1 is SGHRS and CDR2 is YFSETQ. After removal of 4 bases from V and 6 bases from J, the junction contained 16 bases not matched to a gene. The CDR3 spells CASSLLLTGFRGEQYF. CDR3 DNA sequence: TGCGCCAGCAGCCTACTCTTGACAGGGTTCCGTGGCGAGCAGTACTTC.

This CDR3 is CASSDRFWDRDYEQYF. The DNA for the CDR3 is TGCGCCAGCAGCGACCGTTTTTGGGACAGAGACTACGAGCAGTACTTC. The chain recombines TRBV5-1 with TRBJ2-7; 7 nucleotides align to TRBD1. Germline lookup yields CDR1 SGHRS and CDR2 YFSETQ. Trimming at V came to 4 bases and at J to 3 bases, leaving 13 bases not matched to a gene. This CDR3 is built from 16 residues.

This clone appeared a single time. The rearrangement uses TRBV19 and TRBJ2-3; D ambiguous. Trimming removed 5 bases from V and 6 bases from J, with 15 bases in between. This CDR3 has 14 amino acids. CDR1 and CDR2 from the germline V gene are LNHDA and SQIVND (reference sequence). As DNA, the CDR3 is TGTGCCAGTAGTCCCCCCCTACCTGGTGATACGCAGTATTTT. It yields the protein CASSPPLPGDTQYF. Looking up the rest from reference TRBV19 and TRBJ2-3 gives the full variable domain: DGGITQSPKYLFRKEGQNVTLSCEQNLNHDAMYWYRQDPGQGLRLIYYSQIVNDFQKGDIAEGYSVSREKKESFPLTVTSAQKNPTAFYLCASSPPLPGDTQYFGPGTRLTVL.

The rearrangement joins TRBV10-3 to TRBJ2-7, with 9 bases lining up with TRBD1. Germline loops: CDR1 ENHRY, CDR2 SYGVKD. The CDR3 totals 14 residues. V lost 2 bases and J lost 4; bases outside the gene matches: 3. The CDR3 DNA reads as TGTGCCATCAGTGAGCTGGGACAGGGATACGAGCAGTACTTC. This gives the protein CAISELGQGYEQYF.

This clone turned up a few times. The V gene is TRBV4-2, the J gene TRBJ2-2; D is possibly TRBD2 (6 bases). Germline V lookup: CDR1 LGHNA, CDR2 YNFKEQ. The CDR3 totals 17 residues. V lost 3 bases and J 5 bases, leaving 19 bases between the germline ends. CDR3 residues: CASSQLNQGGGTGELFF. In DNA form, the CDR3 reads TGTGCCAGCAGCCAGTTAAACCAGGGAGGCGGTACCGGGGAGCTGTTTTTT.

This chain connects TRBV2 to TRBJ2-3; 8 bases are shared with TRBD1. The CDR3 runs 14 residues. J was trimmed by 2 bases and V by 6 bases; bases with no gene match: 4. CDR1 and CDR2 from the germline V gene are SNHLY and FYNNEI. Here the CDR3 DNA reads TGTGCCAGCAGCAGGGGGCTTAACACAGATACGCAGTATTTT. The encoded protein is CASSRGLNTDTQYF.

The CDR3 region is CAISDPDKFTFSNQPQHF. The CDR3 nucleotides read TGTGCCATCAGTGACCCCGACAAGTTCACATTTAGCAATCAGCCCCAGCATTTT. V gene TRBV10-3 combines with J gene TRBJ1-5; no clear D. Trimming took off 3 bases at V and 0 bases at J, with 18 bases between the two ends. CDR1 ENHRY and CDR2 SYGVKD come from the germline V gene. This CDR3 has 18 residues.